The next 16 T cell receptor beta chains were all read from a single sample in a study of CD8 T cells in ankylosing spondylitis. MiXCR was run by TCRdb on the 5' RACE reads, yielding one entry per CDR3 protein. The sample has some 140,000 distinct CDR3 sequences, about 6.7% seen once; the top ten hold around 12%. Sequencing used blood, either unsorted or a sorted T cell fraction (not recorded which). The receptors originated from a female donor with ankylosing spondylitis or in good health (not recorded which).

This clonotype was seen many times. The gene calls are TRBV18 and TRBJ2-2; D gene unclear. V gave up 0 bases and J gave up 1 base, with 6 bases separating them. The germline V gene encodes CDR1 KGHSH and CDR2 LQKENI. This CDR3 is 15 amino acids long. Written as DNA, the CDR3 is TGTGCCAGCTCACCACCAAGAGGGAACACCGGGGAGCTGTTTTTT. This gives the protein CASSPPRGNTGELFF.

This clonotype was seen ten or more times. This chain uses TRBV5-1 with TRBJ2-2; TRBD2 matches 9 bases. V lost 4 bases, J lost 7 bases, and 14 bases stayed unmatched. The CDR3 totals 17 residues. Germline V gene lookup returns CDR1 SGHRS and CDR2 YFSETQ. This CDR3 is CASSLAPSGAAGGELFF. In nucleotides, the CDR3 is TGCGCCAGCAGCCTGGCACCTAGCGGGGCCGCAGGCGGGGAGCTGTTTTTT.

This clonotype occurred many times. This chain uses TRBV7-2 with TRBJ1-1; D not resolved. The CDR3 sequence is 13 residues long. V lost 4 bases and J lost 0, with 6 bases in between. Germline V CDR1 and CDR2: SGHTA, FQGNSA. The CDR3 is CASSSPVNTEAFF. In DNA, the CDR3 is TGTGCCAGCAGCTCACCGGTGAACACTGAAGCTTTCTTT. Full variable domain (remainder filled in from reference TRBV7-2 and TRBJ1-1): GAGVSQSPSNKVTEKGKDVELRCDPISGHTALYWYRQSLGQGLEFLIYFQGNSAPDKSGLPSDRFSAERTGGSVSTLTIQRTQQEDSAVYLCASSSPVNTEAFFGQGTRLTVV.

As regards this clonotype: A read error may produce the germline difference seen at one junction end. This chain connects TRBV5-1 to TRBJ1-1; D not certain. Germline lookup yields CDR1 SGHRS and CDR2 YFSETQ. CDR3 length: 15 amino acids. The CDR3 DNA sequence: TGCGCCAGCAGCTTGTTCGGAGGTGATCGGGCTGAAGCTTCCTTT. Its protein is CASSLFGGDRAEASF.

The rearrangement links TRBV19 to TRBJ1-2; D gene ambiguous. Germline CDR1 reads LNHDA; CDR2 reads SQIVND (reference sequence). V was pared by 4 bases and J by 4 bases, with 10 bases between. This CDR3 comprises 13 residues. The CDR3 spells CASSSMERYGYTF. DNA for the CDR3: TGTGCCAGTAGTAGTATGGAACGCTATGGCTACACCTTC.

This clonotype appeared many times. The chain couples TRBV29-1 to TRBJ2-2; 8 bases fit TRBD1. CDR1 and CDR2 from the germline V gene are SQVTM and ANQGSEA. The V gene end was trimmed by 7 bases and the J gene end by 7 bases; junction bases not matched to a gene: 11. The CDR3 extends over 14 amino acids. The CDR3 DNA reads as TGCAGCGGCCAAATCGGACAGGGTGGCGGGGAGCTGTTTTTT. It encodes CSGQIGQGGGELFF.

Ten or more counts support this clonotype. V gene TRBV5-1 combines with J gene TRBJ1-1; TRBD1 aligns across 7 bases. Germline CDR1 and CDR2: SGHRS and YFSETQ. V dropped 6 bases and J dropped 1; count of bases not matched to a gene: 12. This CDR3 has 16 amino acids. CDR3 DNA sequence: TGCGCCAGCACCCCGGAGGGGGCCTTGAAGAACACTGAAGCTTTCTTT. Amino acids: CASTPEGALKNTEAFF.

This chain connects TRBV29-1 to TRBJ1-1; TRBD1 might be the D (6 bases). This CDR3 comprises 14 residues. V shed 5 bases and J shed 4 bases, with 17 bases lying between them. Germline V lookup: CDR1 SQVTM, CDR2 ANQGSEA. CDR3: CSVPRFSRGTEAFF. CDR3 DNA sequence: TGCAGCGTTCCCCGATTCAGCAGGGGCACTGAAGCTTTCTTT.

This clonotype was counted many times. J is TRBJ2-1 and V is TRBV28; 10 nucleotides match TRBD2. The CDR3 length is 14 residues. The V gene end was trimmed by 8 bases and the J gene end by 4 bases; junction bases not matched to a gene: 5. In germline, CDR1 is MDHEN, CDR2 SYDVKM. The CDR3, as DNA: TGTGCCAGCCAAAGCGGGGGGGTTTACAATGAGCAGTTCTTC. This sequence encodes CASQSGGVYNEQFF.

This clonotype was found many times. This CDR3 is CASSDTGRDDTEAFF. The CDR3 region has the DNA TGTGCCAGCAGTGACACAGGGCGGGATGACACTGAAGCTTTCTTT. The chain combines TRBV27 with TRBJ1-1; maybe TRBD1 (6 bases). V lost 5 bases and J 3 bases, leaving 16 bases between the germline ends. Germline CDR1 MNHEY, CDR2 SMNVEV (reference sequence). The CDR3 totals 15 residues.

Worth noting for this clonotype: Being one base from a much bigger clone, this may be a read error. This sequence joins TRBV11-1 and TRBJ1-1; D gene uncertain. CDR1 is SGHAT, CDR2 FQDESV, per germline (reference sequence). The germline V and J ends were trimmed by 1 base and 12 bases, with 15 bases remaining between them. This CDR3 spans 13 amino acids. The CDR3 protein is CASSLGTARETFF. DNA of the CDR3: TGTGCCAGCAGCTTAGGGACGGCCCGGGAGACTTTCTTT.

The CDR3 nucleotides are TGCAGTGCTAGGGGGGGCGGGGGTGCAGATACGCAGTATTTT. It encodes CSARGGGGADTQYF. V and J are TRBV20-1 and TRBJ2-3, with TRBD2 as a possible D gene (7 bases). V was pared by 3 bases and J by 4 bases, with 14 bases between. The CDR3 extends over 14 amino acids. The germline V gene encodes CDR1 DFQATT and CDR2 SNEGSKA (reference sequence).

This clonotype was observed many times. The chain employs TRBV30 and TRBJ1-1, with D possibly being TRBD1 (5 bases). This CDR3 region has 13 residues. The V gene lost 4 bases and the J gene lost 4 bases, with 13 bases spanning the gap. CDR1 and CDR2 (germline): GTSNPN, SVGIG (reference sequence). CDR3 protein: CAWNPKGVTEAFF. CDR3 bases: TGTGCCTGGAATCCTAAAGGGGTCACTGAAGCTTTCTTT.

There are a few counts of this clonotype. Its ends do not fully match the called genes, so a read error is possible. The chain employs TRBV2 and TRBJ2-3; 12 bases line up with TRBD2. This CDR3 has 18 amino acids. Germline CDR1 reads SNHLY; CDR2 reads FYNNEI. Here the CDR3 reads CACSAAFPSGGVGDTQYF. The CDR3 nucleotides are TGTGCCTGCAGTGCCGCATTTCCTAGCGGGGGGGTCGGAGATACGCAGTATTTT. The full variable domain, completed using reference TRBV2 and TRBJ2-3, is EPEVTQTPSHQVTQMGQEVILRCVPISNHLYFYWYRQILGQKVEFLVSFYNNEISEKSEIFDDQFSVERPDGSNFTLKIRSTKLEDSAMYFCACSAAFPSGGVGDTQYFGPGTRLTVL.

This clonotype occurred a few times. For the CDR3, the DNA is TGTGCCAGCTCACCCCTGGAGGGGGGCCACTCTGGAAACACCATATATTTT. The encoded protein is CASSPLEGGHSGNTIYF. The V and J genes are TRBV18 and TRBJ1-3; D is perhaps TRBD1 (6 bases). V lost 3 bases and J 0 bases, leaving 15 bases between the germline ends. CDR1 and CDR2 (germline): KGHSH, LQKENI. The CDR3 is 17 residues long. The variable domain in full, completed from reference TRBV18 and TRBJ1-3, reads NAGVMQNPRHLVRRRGQEARLRCSPMKGHSHVYWYRQLPEEGLKFMVYLQKENIIDESGMPKERFSAEFPKEGPSILRIQQVVRGDSAAYFCASSPLEGGHSGNTIYFGEGSWLTVV.

At least ten counts were recorded for this clonotype. The genes are TRBV5-1 and TRBJ1-5; 11 bases are a match to TRBD1. Germline assignment: CDR1 SGHRS and CDR2 YFSETQ. This CDR3 is built from 15 residues. Trimming removed 3 bases from V and 6 bases from J; junction bases left unmatched: 5. CDR3 DNA sequence: TGCGCCAGCAGCTGGACAGGGGGCGAAGGTCAGCCCCAGCATTTT. Amino acids: CASSWTGGEGQPQHF. Full variable domain (remainder filled in from reference TRBV5-1 and TRBJ1-5): KAGVTQTPRYLIKTRGQQVTLSCSPISGHRSVSWYQQTPGQGLQFLFEYFSETQRNKGNFPGRFSGRQFSNSRSEMNVSTLELGDSALYLCASSWTGGEGQPQHFGDGTRLSIL.